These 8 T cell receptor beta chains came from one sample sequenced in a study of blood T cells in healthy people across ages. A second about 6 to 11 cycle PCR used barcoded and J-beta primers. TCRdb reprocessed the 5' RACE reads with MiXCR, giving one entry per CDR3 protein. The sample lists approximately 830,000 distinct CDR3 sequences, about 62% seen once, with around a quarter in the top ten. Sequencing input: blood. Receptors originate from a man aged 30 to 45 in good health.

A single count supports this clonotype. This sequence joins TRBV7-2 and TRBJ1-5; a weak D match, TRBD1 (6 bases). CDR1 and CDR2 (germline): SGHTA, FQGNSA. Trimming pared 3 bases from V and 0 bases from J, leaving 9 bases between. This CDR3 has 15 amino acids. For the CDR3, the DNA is TGTGCCAGCAGCTTGGGGGCCAGTAGCAATCAGCCCCAGCATTTT. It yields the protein CASSLGASSNQPQHF.

CDR3 in amino acids: CASSGGTGGFDEQYF. DNA for the CDR3: TGTGCCAGCAGCGGCGGGACAGGGGGTTTCGATGAGCAGTACTTC. V usage is TRBV6-1 and J usage is TRBJ2-1; 11 bases are a match to TRBD1. TRBJ2-7 matches the DNA end more closely, so the J call is doubtful. The length of the CDR3 is 15 residues. Germline-derived CDR1 and CDR2 are MNHNS and SASEGT.

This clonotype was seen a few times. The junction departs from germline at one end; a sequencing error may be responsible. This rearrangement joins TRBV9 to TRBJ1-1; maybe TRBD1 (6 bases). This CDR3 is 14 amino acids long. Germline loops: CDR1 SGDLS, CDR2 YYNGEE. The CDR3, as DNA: TGTGCCAGCAGTGTAGCAGGGGAAGACACTGAAGCTTTCTTT. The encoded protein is CASSVAGEDTEAFF.

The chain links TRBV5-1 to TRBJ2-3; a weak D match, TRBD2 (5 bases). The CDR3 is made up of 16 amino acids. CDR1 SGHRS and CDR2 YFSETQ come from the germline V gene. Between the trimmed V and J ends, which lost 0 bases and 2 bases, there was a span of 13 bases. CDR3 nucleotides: TGCGCCAGCAGCTTGGGTGGAGCGGCTTTCACAGATACGCAGTATTTT. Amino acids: CASSLGGAAFTDTQYF.

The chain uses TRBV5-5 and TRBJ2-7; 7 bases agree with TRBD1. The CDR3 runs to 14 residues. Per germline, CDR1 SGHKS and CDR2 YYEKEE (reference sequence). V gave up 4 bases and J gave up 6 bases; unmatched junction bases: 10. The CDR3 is CASSPDRSRGEQYF. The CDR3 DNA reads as TGTGCCAGCAGCCCGGACAGGTCACGGGGCGAGCAGTACTTC.

This CDR3 is CASSNQGGDTQYF. For the CDR3, the DNA is TGTGCCAGCAGCAATCAGGGCGGAGATACGCAGTATTTT. The chain combines TRBV7-9 with TRBJ2-3; tentative D call: TRBD1 (5 bases). The CDR3 sequence is 13 residues long. V dropped 5 bases and J dropped 5 bases, with 11 bases sitting between them. Germline loops: CDR1 SEHNR, CDR2 FQNEAQ (reference sequence).

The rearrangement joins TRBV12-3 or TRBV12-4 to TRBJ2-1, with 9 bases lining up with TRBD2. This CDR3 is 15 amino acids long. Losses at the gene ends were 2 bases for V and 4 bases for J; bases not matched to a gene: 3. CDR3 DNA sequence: TGTGCCAGCAGTTTATTCCTAGCGGGGTACAATGAGCAGTTCTTC. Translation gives CASSLFLAGYNEQFF.

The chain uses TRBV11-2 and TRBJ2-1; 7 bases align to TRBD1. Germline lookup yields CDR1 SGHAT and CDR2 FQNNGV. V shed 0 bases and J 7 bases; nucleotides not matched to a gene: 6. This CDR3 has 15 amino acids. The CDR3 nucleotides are TGTGCCAGCAGCTTAGAGGCGACAGGGCTGAATGAGCAGTTCTTC. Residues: CASSLEATGLNEQFF. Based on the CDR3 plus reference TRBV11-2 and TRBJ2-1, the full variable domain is EAGVAQSPRYKIIEKRQSVAFWCNPISGHATLYWYQQILGQGPKLLIQFQNNGVVDDSQLPKDRFSAERLKGVDSTLKIQPAKLEDSAVYLCASSLEATGLNEQFFGPGTRLTVL.